This T cell receptor (beta chain) was captured in a study of response to subunit inactivated influenza vaccine. Study results and caveats: The study's authors posited that every seasonal influenza vaccination enlists few new T cells.

TCRdb re-derived calls from the RT-PCR reads in MiXCR, one entry per CDR3 protein. The data show 500,000 or so distinct CDR3 sequences, 16% seen once. As for this clonotype: The antigen is unknown.

Germline CDR1 and CDR2: SGHDT and YYEEEE. This CDR3 has 14 amino acids. V was pared by 3 bases and J by 2 bases, with 12 bases between. The sample consisted of CD4+ T cells sorted from PBMCs, taken less than 30 months after vaccination. The receptor was derived from a man between 50 and 70 years old who received an inactivated influenza vaccine. The rearrangement uses TRBV5-6 and TRBJ2-7; D is unresolved. In nucleotides, the CDR3 is TGTGCCAGCAGCTCGGTAGAGAGGCCCTACGAGCAGTACTTC. This codes for CASSSVERPYEQYF.